Listed here are 15 T cell receptor beta chains from one sample, sequenced in a study of blood T cell repertoires in COVID-19. The repertoire was sequenced with immunoSEQ multiplex PCR; TCRdb's copy has only in-frame clones and lacks some. The sample has 200,000 to 250,000 clones, roughly 81% seen once. Sequences were obtained from peripheral blood. The source is a woman over 75 with COVID-19, enrolled during active disease.

This chain joins TRBV10-3 and TRBJ1-2, with 7 bases aligning to TRBD1. CDR1 is ENHRY and CDR2 is SYGVKD in the germline V gene. The CDR3 sequence is 14 residues long. V lost 4 bases to trimming and J lost 7 bases; unmatched junction nucleotides: 9. CDR3 region: CAISASTGFFGYTF. The CDR3 nucleotides are TGTGCCATCAGTGCCTCGACAGGGTTCTTTGGCTACACCTTC.

The rearrangement links TRBV7-9 to TRBJ2-7, with 12 positions matching TRBD2. J gave up 4 bases and V 5 bases, and 6 bases lay outside the gene matches. Looked up from germline, CDR1 is SEHNR and CDR2 is FQNEAQ (reference sequence). The CDR3 spans 15 residues. CDR3 coding DNA: TGTGCCAGCAGCCACCCGGGACTAGCGGGTTACGAGCAGTACTTC. This translates into CASSHPGLAGYEQYF.

This chain uses TRBV5-6 with TRBJ1-6, with 9 bases identical to TRBD1. The CDR3 contains 17 residues. V was pared by 0 bases and J by 7 bases, with 8 bases of the junction left unmatched. Per germline, CDR1 SGHDT and CDR2 YYEEEE. The CDR3 DNA reads as TGTGCCAGCAGCTTGGCGGGCGGGACAGGGTCAAATTCACCCCTCCACTTT. Its protein is CASSLAGGTGSNSPLHF.

The V call is TRBV19, the J call TRBJ2-5; 11 bases line up with TRBD2. J gave up 4 bases and V 6 bases, and 7 bases lay outside the gene matches. This CDR3 comprises 15 residues. The germline gives CDR1 LNHDA, CDR2 SQIVND (reference sequence). The CDR3 sequence: CASSTSGGARETQYF. The CDR3 nucleotides read TGTGCCAGTAGCACTAGCGGGGGCGCGAGAGAGACCCAGTACTTC.

Only a few counts were recorded for this clone. V usage is TRBV30 and J usage is TRBJ1-2; D possibly corresponds to TRBD1 (6 bases). The V end lost 0 bases, the J end lost 4 bases, and 9 bases lay between the germline ends. In germline, CDR1 is GTSNPN, CDR2 SVGIG (reference sequence). There are 13 residues in the CDR3. CDR3 nucleotide sequence: TGTGCCTGGAGTGTAGGCAGGGGCTATGGCTACACCTTC. This codes for CAWSVGRGYGYTF.

The V call is TRBV3-1 (or the pseudogene TRBV3-2), the J call TRBJ2-1; 14 positions match TRBD2. Germline CDR1 reads LGHDT; CDR2 reads YNNKEL (reference sequence). This CDR3 comprises 17 residues. V gave up 10 bases and J gave up 1 base; unmatched junction bases: 9. CDR3 nucleotides: TGTGCCACCCAGACTAGCGGGGGGGCAACATCCTACAATGAGCAGTTCTTC. This encodes CATQTSGGATSYNEQFF.

V gene TRBV30 combines with J gene TRBJ2-2; tentatively, D is TRBD1 (5 bases). The CDR3 length is 13 residues. The V gene's germline CDR1 is GTSNPN and CDR2 SVGIG (reference sequence). V was clipped by 4 bases and J by 7 bases, with 13 bases between them. The CDR3 DNA is TGTGCCTGGAAGGGGCAGGGCATCGGGGAGCTGTTTTTT. This encodes CAWKGQGIGELFF.

The V and J genes are TRBV5-1 and TRBJ2-5; 13 bases are shared with TRBD2. CDR1 is SGHRS and CDR2 is YFSETQ in the germline V gene. CDR3 length: 15 residues. J was trimmed by 3 bases and V by 4 bases; bases with no gene match: 3. The CDR3 loop reads CASSRTSGSEETQYF. CDR3 bases: TGCGCCAGCAGCCGGACTAGCGGGAGCGAAGAGACCCAGTACTTC.

The chain is built from TRBV5-1 and TRBJ1-4; possibly TRBD1 for D (6 bases). Germline V gene data show CDR1 as SGHRS and CDR2 as YFSETQ. This CDR3 has 14 amino acids. Trimming took 2 bases from V and 8 from J, leaving 13 bases between them. This CDR3 is CASSFMGAQEKLFF. The CDR3 DNA reads as TGCGCCAGCAGCTTTATGGGGGCACAGGAAAAACTGTTTTTT.

The CDR3 here is CASGPSSGGANVLTF. The CDR3 DNA follows: TGTGCCAGTGGCCCCTCTAGCGGAGGGGCCAACGTCCTGACTTTC. The chain employs TRBV19 and TRBJ2-6, with 7 bases identical to TRBD2. The V gene end was trimmed by 8 bases and the J gene end by 4 bases; junction bases not matched to a gene: 8. Germline values: CDR1 LNHDA, CDR2 SQIVND (reference sequence). The CDR3 is 15 amino acids.

The CDR3 DNA follows: TGTGCCAGCAGCTTGGAAGGCACAGGGGTAGTAGGGAATTCACCCCTCCACTTT. It yields the protein CASSLEGTGVVGNSPLHF. This chain links TRBV5-5 with TRBJ1-6; the match to TRBD1 covers 7 bases. There are 18 residues in the CDR3. Per germline, CDR1 SGHKS and CDR2 YYEKEE (reference sequence). V lost 0 bases and J lost 7; bases outside the gene matches: 13.

The chain links TRBV7-9 to TRBJ2-5; TRBD2 matches at 7 bases. The germline gives CDR1 SEHNR, CDR2 FQNEAQ (reference sequence). J gave up 5 bases and V 8 bases, and 11 bases lay outside the gene matches. The CDR3 is made up of 14 amino acids. Here the CDR3 DNA reads TGTGCCAGCGTTCGCGGGGGTGTCCCTGAGACCCAGTACTTC. The encoded protein is CASVRGGVPETQYF.

The chain employs TRBV11-2 and TRBJ2-7; maybe TRBD1 (6 bases). Trimming pared 3 bases from V and 2 bases from J, leaving 11 bases between. The CDR3 length is 14 residues. Per germline, CDR1 SGHAT and CDR2 FQNNGV. This CDR3 reads CASSFYRVTYEQYF. The CDR3 bases are TGTGCCAGCAGCTTTTACAGGGTCACCTACGAGCAGTACTTC.

The V call is TRBV19, the J call TRBJ2-1, with D uncertain. Germline V lookup: CDR1 LNHDA, CDR2 SQIVND (reference sequence). Trimming left V 1 base short and J 0 bases short, with 10 bases between. There are 16 residues in the CDR3. The DNA of the CDR3 is TGTGCCAGTAGTATAGTGTCGGTAAGCTCCTACAATGAGCAGTTCTTC. Translation gives CASSIVSVSSYNEQFF.

The V gene is TRBV6-2 or TRBV6-3, the J gene TRBJ1-2; D call uncertain. The CDR3 totals 13 residues. V gave up 2 bases and J gave up 8 bases, with 12 bases separating them. In germline, CDR1 is MNHEY, CDR2 SVGEGT. The CDR3 protein is CASSYSGESGYTF. For the CDR3, the DNA is TGTGCCAGCAGTTACAGCGGGGAGTCCGGCTACACCTTC.